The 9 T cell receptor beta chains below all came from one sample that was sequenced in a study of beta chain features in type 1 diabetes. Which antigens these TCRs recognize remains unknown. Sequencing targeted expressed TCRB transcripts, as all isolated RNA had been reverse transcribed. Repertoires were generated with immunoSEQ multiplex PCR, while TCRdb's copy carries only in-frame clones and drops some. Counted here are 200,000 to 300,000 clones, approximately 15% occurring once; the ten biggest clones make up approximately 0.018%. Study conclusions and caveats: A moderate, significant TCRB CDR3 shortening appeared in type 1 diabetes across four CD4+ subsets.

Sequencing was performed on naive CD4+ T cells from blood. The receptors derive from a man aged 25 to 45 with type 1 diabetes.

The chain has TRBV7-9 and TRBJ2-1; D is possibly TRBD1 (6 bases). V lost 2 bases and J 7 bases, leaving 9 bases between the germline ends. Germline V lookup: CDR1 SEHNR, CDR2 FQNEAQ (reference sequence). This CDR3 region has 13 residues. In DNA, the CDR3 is TGTGCCAGCAGCTTAAGGGGGATGAATGAGCAGTTCTTC. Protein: CASSLRGMNEQFF.

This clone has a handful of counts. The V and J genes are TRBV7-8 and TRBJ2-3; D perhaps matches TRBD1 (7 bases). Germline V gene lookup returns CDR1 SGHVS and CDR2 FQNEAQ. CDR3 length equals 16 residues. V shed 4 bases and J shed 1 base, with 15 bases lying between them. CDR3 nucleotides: TGTGCCAGCAGCTCTAGGAGGGGGACAGGCACAGATACGCAGTATTTT. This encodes CASSSRRGTGTDTQYF.

CDR3 sequence reads: CASSSPYRIVRDEQYF. The CDR3 region has the DNA TGTGCCAGCTCAAGCCCCTACAGGATTGTAAGGGACGAGCAGTACTTC. V usage is TRBV18 and J usage is TRBJ2-7; D is possibly TRBD1 (5 bases). Germline lookup yields CDR1 KGHSH and CDR2 LQKENI. CDR3 size: 16 residues. Trimming removed 5 bases from V and 5 bases from J, with 22 bases in between.

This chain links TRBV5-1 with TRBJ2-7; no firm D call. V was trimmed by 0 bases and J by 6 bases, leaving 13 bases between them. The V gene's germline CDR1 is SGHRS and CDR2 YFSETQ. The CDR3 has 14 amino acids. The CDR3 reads CASSLGPLMSEQYF. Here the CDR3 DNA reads TGCGCCAGCAGCTTGGGTCCTCTTATGTCCGAGCAGTACTTC. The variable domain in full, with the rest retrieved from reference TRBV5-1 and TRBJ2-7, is KAGVTQTPRYLIKTRGQQVTLSCSPISGHRSVSWYQQTPGQGLQFLFEYFSETQRNKGNFPGRFSGRQFSNSRSEMNVSTLELGDSALYLCASSLGPLMSEQYFGPGTRLTVT.

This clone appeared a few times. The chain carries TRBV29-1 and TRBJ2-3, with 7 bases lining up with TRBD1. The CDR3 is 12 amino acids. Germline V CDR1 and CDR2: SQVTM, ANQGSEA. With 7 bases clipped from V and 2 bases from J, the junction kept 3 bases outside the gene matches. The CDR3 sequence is CSGQGFTDTQYF. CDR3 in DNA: TGCAGCGGACAGGGATTCACAGATACGCAGTATTTT.

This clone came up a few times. The CDR3 region has the DNA TGTGCCAGCAGCTTAGACGCCGCGGGACAGTACTACAATGAGCAGTTCTTC. Its translation is CASSLDAAGQYYNEQFF. The chain recombines TRBV11-2 with TRBJ2-1, with D tentatively TRBD1 (7 bases). V gave up 0 bases and J gave up 3 bases, with 15 bases separating them. Germline values: CDR1 SGHAT, CDR2 FQNNGV. The CDR3 sequence is 17 residues long.

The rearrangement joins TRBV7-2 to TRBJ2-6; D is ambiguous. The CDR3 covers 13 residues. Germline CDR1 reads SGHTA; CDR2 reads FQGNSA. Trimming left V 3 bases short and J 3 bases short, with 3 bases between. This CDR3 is CASSFVGANVLTF. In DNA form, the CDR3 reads TGTGCCAGCAGCTTCGTTGGGGCCAACGTCCTGACTTTC.

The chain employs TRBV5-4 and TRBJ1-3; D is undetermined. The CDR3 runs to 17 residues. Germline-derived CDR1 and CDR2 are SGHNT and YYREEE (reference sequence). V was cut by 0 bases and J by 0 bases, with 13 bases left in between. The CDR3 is CASSLGGGSISGNTIYF. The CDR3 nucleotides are TGTGCCAGCAGCTTGGGTGGAGGGTCAATCTCTGGAAACACCATATATTTT.

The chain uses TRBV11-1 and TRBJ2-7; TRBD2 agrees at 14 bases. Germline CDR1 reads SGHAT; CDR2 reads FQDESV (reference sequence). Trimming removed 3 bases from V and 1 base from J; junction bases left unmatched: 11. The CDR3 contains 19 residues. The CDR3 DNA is TGTGCCAGCAGCTTCTTTGCCGGGACTAGCGGGAGCGTATCCTACGAGCAGTACTTC. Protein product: CASSFFAGTSGSVSYEQYF.